The 23 T cell receptor beta chains presented below share a single source sample, sequenced in a study of blood T cell repertoires in COVID-19. Produced via immunoSEQ multiplex PCR; TCRdb's table is partial and in-frame only. The table shows approximately 150,000 clones, with around 90% occurring only once. Sequences were obtained from peripheral blood. Receptor source: a man aged 60-69 years with active or convalescent COVID-19.

The chain uses TRBV21-1 and TRBJ2-4; the table names TRBD2, a call not compared with the DNA. TRBV21-1 is assigned pseudogene status. CDR3 length: 16 amino acids. As DNA, the CDR3 is TGTGCCAGCAGCAGAGCAACGCGGCTAGCCAAAAACATTCAGTACTTC. This translates into CASSRATRLAKNIQYF.

The chain links TRBV12-5 to TRBJ1-5, with no clear D. The CDR3 extends over 15 amino acids. In germline, CDR1 is LGHNT, CDR2 FRNRAP. As DNA, the CDR3 is TGTGCCGTTATATCCCGAGACTTTTCGAATCAGCCCCAGCATTTT. Protein product: CAVISRDFSNQPQHF. Drawing the rest from reference TRBV12-5 and TRBJ1-5, the complete variable domain is DARVTQTPRHKVTEMGQEVTMRCQPILGHNTVFWYRQTMMQGLELLAYFRNRAPLDDSGMPKDRFSAEMPDATLATLKIQPSEPRDSAVYFCAVISRDFSNQPQHFGDGTRLSIL.

This clone appeared a few times. This chain uses TRBV6-5 with TRBJ2-1; D gene ambiguous. With 10 bases removed from V and 3 bases from J, the gap between germline ends came to 7 bases. The CDR3 is 11 residues long. CDR1 and CDR2 (germline): MNHEY, SVGAGI. The CDR3, as DNA: TGTGCCACGAGCTTCTACAATGAGCAGTTCTTC. Amino acid sequence: CATSFYNEQFF.

This sequence joins TRBV5-6 and TRBJ2-5, with 11 bases matching TRBD2. CDR1 SGHDT and CDR2 YYEEEE come from the germline V gene. V lost 6 bases, J lost 2 bases, and 6 bases stayed unmatched. The CDR3 extends over 15 amino acids. CDR3 nucleotide sequence: TGTGCCAGCATGGGACTAGCGGTCATACAAGAGACCCAGTACTTC. It translates to CASMGLAVIQETQYF.

This clone was seen a single time. The V gene is TRBV28, the J gene TRBJ2-1; D gene unclear. V lost 5 bases and J lost 4, with 18 bases in between. There are 16 residues in the CDR3. Looked up from germline, CDR1 is MDHEN and CDR2 is SYDVKM. The CDR3 DNA sequence: TGTGCCAGCAGTCCTCAAACCCCGTCGGGTTACAATGAGCAGTTCTTC. It codes for CASSPQTPSGYNEQFF.

The chain links TRBV6-5 to TRBJ1-2; TRBD1 is a possible D gene (5 bases). V lost 6 bases and J 7 bases, leaving 21 bases between the germline ends. The germline V gene encodes CDR1 MNHEY and CDR2 SVGAGI. CDR3 length: 15 amino acids. Here the CDR3 reads CASRLMGNGGGGYTF. The CDR3 nucleotides read TGTGCCAGCAGGCTGATGGGGAACGGGGGAGGTGGCTACACCTTC.

The rearrangement uses TRBV5-1 and TRBJ2-7; 7 nucleotides match TRBD2. Germline V gene sequence: CDR1 SGHRS, CDR2 YFSETQ. This CDR3 has 16 amino acids. Trimming cost V 6 bases and J 4 bases; bases outside gene matches: 16. CDR3 sequence: CASTQLGGAGSYEQYF. The DNA for the CDR3 is TGCGCCAGCACCCAGTTGGGAGGGGCGGGTTCGTACGAGCAGTACTTC.

The chain couples TRBV19 to TRBJ1-2; perhaps TRBD1 as D (6 bases). Germline values: CDR1 LNHDA, CDR2 SQIVND (reference sequence). V lost 5 bases, J lost 8 bases, and 21 bases lay in between. The CDR3 has 15 residues. In nucleotides, the CDR3 is TGTGCCAGTAGTCTCCTCCGGGACACTCCTATGGGCTACACCTTC. It codes for CASSLLRDTPMGYTF.

V is TRBV11-3 and J is TRBJ1-1; D remains ambiguous. V was pared by 1 base and J by 5 bases, with 14 bases between. This CDR3 comprises 15 residues. Per the germline V gene, CDR1 is SGHNT and CDR2 is YENEEA. The CDR3 reads CASSLGAEVRTEAFF. Written as DNA, the CDR3 is TGTGCCAGCAGCTTAGGTGCGGAGGTTCGGACTGAAGCTTTCTTT.

The rearrangement joins TRBV5-4 to TRBJ1-4, with 7 bases lining up with TRBD1. The germline V gene has CDR1 SGHNT and CDR2 YYREEE (reference sequence). V lost 3 bases to trimming and J lost 7 bases; unmatched junction nucleotides: 6. This CDR3 region has 14 residues. This CDR3 is CASSSQGVGEKLFF. The CDR3 nucleotides are TGTGCCAGCAGCTCCCAGGGGGTGGGTGAAAAACTGTTTTTT.

The V and J genes are TRBV7-9 and TRBJ2-7, with 9 bases matching TRBD1. Per germline, CDR1 SEHNR and CDR2 FQNEAQ (reference sequence). This CDR3 contains 13 residues. V shed 6 bases and J 7 bases; nucleotides not matched to a gene: 7. The DNA of the CDR3 is TGTGCCAGCAGTACCGGGACAGGGTTAGAGCAGTACTTC. This sequence encodes CASSTGTGLEQYF.

The chain links TRBV15 to TRBJ2-7; the D gene is possibly TRBD2 (6 bases). The CDR3 covers 13 residues. The V and J ends lost 1 base and 4 bases respectively, with 8 bases between them. Germline CDR1 LNHNV, CDR2 YYDKDF (reference sequence). CDR3 nucleotides: TGTGCCACCAGCAGAGTCGGAGGGTACGAGCAGTACTTC. Translation: CATSRVGGYEQYF. Drawing the rest from reference TRBV15 and TRBJ2-7, the complete variable domain is DAMVIQNPRYQVTQFGKPVTLSCSQTLNHNVMYWYQQKSSQAPKLLFHYYDKDFNNEADTPDNFQSRRPNTSFCFLDIRSPGLGDTAMYLCATSRVGGYEQYFGPGTRLTVT.

In the case of this clone: Other DNA variants within this sample encode the same CDR3. The V and J genes are TRBV6-5 and TRBJ1-1; D gene ambiguous. V was clipped by 6 bases and J by 1 base, with 9 bases between them. Germline V lookup: CDR1 MNHEY, CDR2 SVGAGI. The CDR3 loop spans 13 amino acids. The CDR3 spells CASRTGGNTEAFF. CDR3 bases: TGTGCCAGCAGGACCGGAGGGAACACTGAAGCTTTCTTT.

The chain carries TRBV9 and TRBJ2-2, with a possible D match to TRBD1 (6 bases). The germline V gene has CDR1 SGDLS and CDR2 YYNGEE. V lost 3 bases and J lost 7, with 10 bases in between. The CDR3 is 13 residues long. The DNA for the CDR3 is TGTGCCAGCAGCGAACAGGGATACGGGGAGCTGTTTTTT. Translating it yields CASSEQGYGELFF.

The chain uses TRBV2 and TRBJ1-1, with a tentative D call TRBD1 (6 bases). The CDR3 extends over 13 amino acids. CDR1 is SNHLY, CDR2 FYNNEI, per germline. Trimming took 7 bases from V and 0 from J, leaving 9 bases between them. The CDR3 sequence: CASKQGLNTEAFF. The CDR3 bases are TGTGCCAGCAAACAGGGACTGAACACTGAAGCTTTCTTT.

This clone was seen a handful of times. The rearrangement links TRBV27 to TRBJ1-6; TRBD1 agrees at 11 bases. V shed 4 bases, J shed 9 bases, and the junction held 2 bases outside the gene matches. CDR1 MNHEY and CDR2 SMNVEV come from the germline V gene (reference sequence). The CDR3 contains 14 residues. The CDR3 loop is CASSSDRGRSPLHF. Here the CDR3 DNA reads TGTGCCAGCAGTTCGGACAGGGGGCGTTCACCCCTCCACTTT.

The CDR3 here is CASSRVRETQYF. The CDR3 DNA reads as TGTGCCAGCTCCCGGGTGCGGGAGACCCAGTACTTC. This sequence joins TRBV6-5 and TRBJ2-5; D is unresolved. This CDR3 spans 12 amino acids. Trimming stripped 8 bases from V and 5 bases from J, with 12 bases between. The V gene's germline CDR1 is MNHEY and CDR2 SVGAGI.

The chain carries TRBV7-2 and TRBJ1-2, with 7 bases identical to TRBD1. The V gene's germline CDR1 is SGHTA and CDR2 FQGNSA. CDR3 length equals 15 residues. V gave up 1 base and J gave up 4 bases; unmatched junction bases: 6. As DNA, the CDR3 is TGTGCCAGCAGCTTAGATTCGGGACAGCCCTATGGCTACACCTTC. Its protein is CASSLDSGQPYGYTF.

This chain uses TRBV3-1 (or the pseudogene TRBV3-2) with TRBJ1-1; the match to TRBD1 covers 10 bases. This CDR3 is built from 15 residues. In germline, CDR1 is LGHDT, CDR2 YNNKEL (reference sequence). The ends lost 4 bases at V and 8 bases at J; junction bases unmatched: 10. CDR3 DNA sequence: TGTGCCAGCAGCCTCGAGCGGACAGGGGGACTGGAAGCTTTCTTT. Protein product: CASSLERTGGLEAFF.

The CDR3 sequence is CASSTPGQGIAKNIQYF. The CDR3 bases are TGTGCCAGCAGCACACCGGGACAGGGAATAGCCAAAAACATTCAGTACTTC. This rearrangement joins TRBV2 to TRBJ2-4; 9 positions match TRBD1. Germline-derived CDR1 and CDR2 are SNHLY and FYNNEI. CDR3 length equals 17 residues. With 6 bases clipped from V and 0 bases from J, the junction kept 9 bases outside the gene matches. The entire variable domain, with the rest obtained from reference TRBV2 and TRBJ2-4, is as follows: EPEVTQTPSHQVTQMGQEVILRCVPISNHLYFYWYRQILGQKVEFLVSFYNNEISEKSEIFDDQFSVERPDGSNFTLKIRSTKLEDSAMYFCASSTPGQGIAKNIQYFGAGTRLSVL.

This sequence joins TRBV18 and TRBJ2-2, with 9 bases fitting TRBD2. Germline V gene sequence: CDR1 KGHSH, CDR2 LQKENI. The CDR3 is 16 amino acids. The junction had 4 bases not matched to a gene; V was cut back by 4 bases and J by 1 base. This CDR3 is CASSHSLAGNTGELFF. In DNA, the CDR3 is TGTGCCAGCTCACATTCACTAGCGGGGAACACCGGGGAGCTGTTTTTT.

The chain has TRBV18 and TRBJ2-5, with 11 bases matching TRBD1. V lost 2 bases, J lost 7 bases, and 9 bases stayed unmatched. Germline CDR1 reads KGHSH; CDR2 reads LQKENI. This CDR3 spans 16 amino acids. The CDR3 loop reads CASSPSGQGDLGTQYF. The CDR3 nucleotides are TGTGCCAGCTCACCATCGGGACAGGGGGATCTGGGGACCCAGTACTTC.

The chain recombines TRBV4-1 with TRBJ2-1, with 11 bases lining up with TRBD2. The trim removed 5 bases at V and 8 bases at J, leaving 8 bases unmatched. The CDR3 sequence is 15 residues long. The germline V gene encodes CDR1 MGHRA and CDR2 YSYEKL. For the CDR3, the DNA is TGCGCCAGCAGCACAACTAGCGGGAGTTTCTATGAGCAGTTCTTC. As protein: CASSTTSGSFYEQFF.